This TCR beta chain is drawn from a study of cytomegalovirus exposure and HLA in healthy donors. General observations from the study: The majority of TCR sequences were rare, yet some public TCRs appeared in many donors. DRB1 had the most TCR associations and HLA-C the fewest, a later analysis found, with rates varying by HLA locus. Later on, an analysis found that several of the most significant clusters appeared to be linked to common viral pathogens, which included parvovirus B19.

CDR1 is MNHEY, CDR2 SVGAGI, per germline. The CDR3 totals 14 residues. The V gene lost 7 bases and the J gene lost 5 bases, with 12 bases spanning the gap. Details on this clone: Antigen specificity is unknown.

The PCR contained 60 Vbeta and 13 Jbeta primers. The repertoire was sequenced with immunoSEQ multiplex PCR; TCRdb's copy has only in-frame clones and lacks some. Here the sample table reports about 96,000 clones. The sequence was collected from a woman aged 30 to 39 in good health and CMV-seronegative. Specimen: PBMCs. The V call is TRBV6-5, the J call TRBJ1-6; D is possibly TRBD1 (5 bases). The DNA of the CDR3 is TGTGCCAGCACGAGGGGAGGCGATAATTCACCCCTCCACTTT. Amino acids: CASTRGGDNSPLHF.